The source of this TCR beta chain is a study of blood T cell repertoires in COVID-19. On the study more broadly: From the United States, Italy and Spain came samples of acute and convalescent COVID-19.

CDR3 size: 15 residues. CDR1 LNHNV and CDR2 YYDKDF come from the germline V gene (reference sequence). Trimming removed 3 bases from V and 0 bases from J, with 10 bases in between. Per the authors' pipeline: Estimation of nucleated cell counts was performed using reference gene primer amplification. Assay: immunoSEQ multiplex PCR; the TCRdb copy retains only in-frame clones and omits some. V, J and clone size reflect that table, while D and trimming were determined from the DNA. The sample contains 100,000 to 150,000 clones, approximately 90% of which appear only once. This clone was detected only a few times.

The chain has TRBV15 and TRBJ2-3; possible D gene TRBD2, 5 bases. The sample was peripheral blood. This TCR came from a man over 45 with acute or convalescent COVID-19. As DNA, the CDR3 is TGTGCCACCAGCAGGGCGGAGGCGAGCACAGATACGCAGTATTTT. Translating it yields CATSRAEASTDTQYF.